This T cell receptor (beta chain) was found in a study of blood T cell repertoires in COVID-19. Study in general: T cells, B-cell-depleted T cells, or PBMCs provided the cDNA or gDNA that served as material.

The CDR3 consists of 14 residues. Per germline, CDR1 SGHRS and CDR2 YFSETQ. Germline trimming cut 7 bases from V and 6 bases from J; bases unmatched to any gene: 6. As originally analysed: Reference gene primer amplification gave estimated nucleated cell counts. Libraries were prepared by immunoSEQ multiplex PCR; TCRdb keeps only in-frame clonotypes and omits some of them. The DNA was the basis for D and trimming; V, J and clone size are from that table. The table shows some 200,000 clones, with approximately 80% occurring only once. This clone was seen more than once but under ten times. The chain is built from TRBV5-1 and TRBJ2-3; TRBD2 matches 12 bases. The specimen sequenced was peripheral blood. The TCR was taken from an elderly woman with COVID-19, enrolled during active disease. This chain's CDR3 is CASATLAGGDTQYF. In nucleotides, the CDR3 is TGCGCCAGCGCAACCCTAGCGGGGGGGGATACGCAGTATTTT.